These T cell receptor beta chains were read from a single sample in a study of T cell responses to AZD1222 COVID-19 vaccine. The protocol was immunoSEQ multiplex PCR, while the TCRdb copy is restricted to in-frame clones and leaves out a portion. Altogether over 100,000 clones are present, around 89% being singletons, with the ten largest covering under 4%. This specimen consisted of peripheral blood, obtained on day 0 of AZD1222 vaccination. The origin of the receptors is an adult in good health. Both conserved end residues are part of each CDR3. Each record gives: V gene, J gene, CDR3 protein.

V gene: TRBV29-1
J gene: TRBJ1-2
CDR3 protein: CSVEWSTGKGYGYTF

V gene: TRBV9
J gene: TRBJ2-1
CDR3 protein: CASSVAGGGTFYNEQFF

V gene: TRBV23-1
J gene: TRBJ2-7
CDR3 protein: CASSQSTSWSSYEQYF

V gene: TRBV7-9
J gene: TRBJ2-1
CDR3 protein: CASSWGGRAPFF

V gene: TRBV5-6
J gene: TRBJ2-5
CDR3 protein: CASSPLGSGALQETQYF

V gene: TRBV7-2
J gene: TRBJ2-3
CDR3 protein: CASGGAISSTDTQYF

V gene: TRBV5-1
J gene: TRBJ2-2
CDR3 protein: CASSLGTGGTGELFF

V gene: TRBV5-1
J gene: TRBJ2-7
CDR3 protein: CASTPAGASYEQYF

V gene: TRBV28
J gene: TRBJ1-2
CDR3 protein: CASSFPGTGYGYTF

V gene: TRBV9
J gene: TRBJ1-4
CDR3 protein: CASSPRAGSQGNNEKLFF

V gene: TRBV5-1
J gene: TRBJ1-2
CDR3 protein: CASSLVEGQGINYGYTF

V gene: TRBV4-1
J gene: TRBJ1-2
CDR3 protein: CASSQDQYFGYTF

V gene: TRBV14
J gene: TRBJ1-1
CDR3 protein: CASSLPTGTMNTEAFF